This TCR beta chain is drawn from a study of T cell responses to AZD1222 COVID-19 vaccine. This clone was picked up one time. V dropped 6 bases and J dropped 3; count of bases not matched to a gene: 5. The CDR3 covers 15 residues. Germline CDR1 reads MNHEY; CDR2 reads SVGEGT. Profiled with immunoSEQ multiplex PCR; TCRdb holds only in-frame clones, not every one. The sample yields 180,000 or so clones, 88% seen once. Pooling of second doses given at about 4 or about 12 weeks was done. This sequence originates from an adult who received the AZD1222 COVID-19 vaccine. V and J are TRBV6-2 or TRBV6-3 and TRBJ2-7; 13 nucleotides agree with TRBD2. This sample comprised peripheral blood, obtained 28 days after the second AZD1222 dose. CDR3 sequence (DNA): TGTGCCAGCAGCCGACGACTAGCGGGAGGCTACGAGCAGTACTTC. Its protein product is CASSRRLAGGYEQYF.